This passage covers 4 T cell receptor beta chains from one sample sequenced in a study of patients and donors after allogeneic stem cell transplantation. One entry per CDR3 protein, called by TCRdb with MiXCR from the RT-PCR reads. The data hold roughly 940,000 distinct CDR3 sequences, with approximately 18% observed a single time. Sequencing input: blood, either unsorted or a sorted T cell fraction (not recorded which). Receptors were obtained from a human donor who was either an allogeneic HSCT recipient or a stem cell or donor lymphocyte infusion donor (not recorded which). It is not recorded whose cells these are; they may come from a transplant donor.

The gene calls are TRBV12-3 or TRBV12-4 and TRBJ2-2; 9 nucleotides line up with TRBD1. The CDR3 spans 16 residues. Trimming cost V 6 bases and J 3 bases; bases outside gene matches: 8. This chain's CDR3 is CASRSGQGRYTGELFF. The CDR3 DNA reads TGTGCCAGCAGGTCCGGACAGGGGAGATACACCGGGGAGCTGTTTTTT.

Only a few counts were recorded for this clonotype. The chain combines TRBV3-1 with TRBJ2-3; possible D gene TRBD1, 5 bases. This CDR3 spans 14 amino acids. The germline V gene has CDR1 LGHDT and CDR2 YNNKEL (reference sequence). Trimming stripped 0 bases from V and 5 bases from J, with 9 bases between. This chain's CDR3 is CASSQDAQGDTQYF. The CDR3 region has the DNA TGTGCCAGCAGCCAAGATGCGCAGGGAGATACGCAGTATTTT.

The chain has TRBV6-1 and TRBJ2-6; D gene ambiguous. Between the trimmed V and J ends, which lost 9 bases and 0 bases, there was a span of 12 bases. CDR3 length: 15 amino acids. Germline-derived CDR1 and CDR2 are MNHNS and SASEGT. The CDR3 DNA is TGTGCCAGTTCAGTAGGTACCTCTGGGGCCAACGTCCTGACTTTC. This translates into CASSVGTSGANVLTF.

A few counts support this clonotype. This sequence joins TRBV7-8 and TRBJ1-5; D is perhaps TRBD1 (5 bases). CDR3 length: 15 amino acids. V was trimmed by 5 bases and J by 3 bases, leaving 14 bases between them. Per the germline V gene, CDR1 is SGHVS and CDR2 is FQNEAQ. CDR3 bases: TGTGCCAGCAGCCCAGCGCAGGGTGTCAATCAGCCCCAGCATTTT. Protein product: CASSPAQGVNQPQHF.